Sequencing of this T cell receptor beta chain was carried out in a study of spatial heterogeneity in lung cancer. Study results and caveats: Tumors with more nonsynonymous mutations had more expanded intratumoral alpha and beta TCRs.

This clonotype has at least ten counts. Its antigen remains unidentified. Little can be read into the size of this beta chain, an off-target read in a library designed for alpha chains. Time point in this sample: sample taken at primary tumor resection. Via MiXCR, TCRdb re-called the 5' RACE reads, giving one row per CDR3 protein. The sample shows about 9,600 distinct CDR3 sequences, roughly 12% of them seen only once. The source material was lung tumor tissue, sampled at surgery. This sequence originates from a male donor with early-stage non-small cell lung cancer.

The CDR3 is CASSIGPQETQYF. The CDR3 DNA is TGTGCCAGCAGCATCGGACCGCAAGAGACCCAGTACTTC. The V call is TRBV11-1, the J call TRBJ2-5; D unresolved. Trimming took off 5 bases at V and 2 bases at J, with 9 bases between the two ends. CDR1 and CDR2 (germline): SGHAT, FQDESV (reference sequence). The CDR3 is 13 residues long.